The TCR beta chain under discussion was sequenced for a study of CXCR3-negative and CXCR3-positive naive CD8 T cells. Study observations and caveats: TRBV-TRBJ usage was alike in naive CXCR3-negative and CXCR3-positive cells but differed in memory cells. For memory CD8+ cells diversity was much lower, but both naive subsets had comparably high diversity. The majority of assays used fresh PBMCs, and CXCR3 expression partially decreased after cryopreservation. CXCR3-positive naive cells had TRB CDR3s that were more hydrophobic than CXCR3-negative naive cells had.

Cells classed as naive CD8+ T cells were CD45RO-CCR7+CD27+CD95-. All TRB cDNA libraries came from 5' RACE performed with UMI labels. For each CDR3 protein, TCRdb gives one entry from its re-call of the 5' RACE reads, without DNA. The data include 150,000 to 180,000 distinct CDR3 sequences; the top ten clones carry approximately 0.46%. Concerning this clonotype: Its cognate antigen is unknown.

The source is a human donor in good health. Some clones in this sample may be carry-over from other donors' samples. The material sequenced was naive CXCR3+ CD8+ T cells from blood. Documented subset: CD45RO-CCR7+CD27+CD95- naive CD8+ T cells expressing CXCR3 (TNR3+).

This chain's CDR3 is CASSPYSGGATDTQYF. The chain combines TRBV19 with TRBJ2-3; the TCRdb D gene call, TRBD2, has no DNA to confirm it. In germline, CDR1 is LNHDA, CDR2 SQIVND (reference sequence). The length of the CDR3 is 16 residues.